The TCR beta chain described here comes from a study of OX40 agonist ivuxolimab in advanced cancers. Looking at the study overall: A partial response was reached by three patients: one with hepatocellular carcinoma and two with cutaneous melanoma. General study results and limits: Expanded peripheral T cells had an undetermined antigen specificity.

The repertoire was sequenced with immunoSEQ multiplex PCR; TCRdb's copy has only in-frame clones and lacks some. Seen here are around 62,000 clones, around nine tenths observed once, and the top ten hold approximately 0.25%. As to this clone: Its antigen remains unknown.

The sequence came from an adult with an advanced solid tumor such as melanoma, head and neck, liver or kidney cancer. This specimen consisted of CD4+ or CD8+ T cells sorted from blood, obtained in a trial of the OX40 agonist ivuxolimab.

CDR3 in DNA: TGTGCCATCAGGGGTACTAGCTCGCGTGGCACCGGGGAGCTGTTTTTT. It specifies CAIRGTSSRGTGELFF. The chain carries TRBV10-3 and TRBJ2-2; D is perhaps TRBD2 (6 bases). V was cut by 6 bases and J by 4 bases, with 18 bases left in between. Germline CDR1 ENHRY, CDR2 SYGVKD. The CDR3 loop spans 16 amino acids.